The rows below give T cell receptor beta chains drawn from one sample of a study of blood T cell repertoires in COVID-19. Repertoires were generated with immunoSEQ multiplex PCR, while TCRdb's copy carries only in-frame clones and drops some. Of 250,000 to 300,000 clones listed, 65% to 85% are singletons. The sequencing sample was made of peripheral blood. The receptors were gathered from a man older than 75 with acute or convalescent COVID-19. Each CDR3 is given with its conserved first and last residue. Fields, in order: V gene, D gene, J gene, clone size, CDR3 DNA, CDR3 protein. The D gene is left open where the match is weak. Only some rows state a clone size, as once, few, many or a class for expanded clones.

>TRBV24-1|TRBD2|TRBJ2-1|.
TGTGCCACCGATAGCGGGACCTCATCCAAAAGCTCCTACAATGAGCAGTTCTTC
CATDSGTSSKSSYNEQFF
>TRBV6-5|TRBD1|TRBJ1-5|.
TGTGCCAGCAGTTCTGACAGGGAGCGTCAGCCCCAGCATTTT
CASSSDRERQPQHF
>TRBV3-1/TRBV3-2|TRBD2|TRBJ2-1|.
TGTGCCAGCAGCCGATTGGGAGATAGCGGGTGGAGCTCCTACAATGAGCAGTTCTTC
CASSRLGDSGWSSYNEQFF
>TRBV5-3|TRBD2|TRBJ2-2|.
TGTGCCAGAAGCTTTGGGGATCCTCCGGGCTCGGGGGGGCAGGTCACCGGGGAGCTGTTTTTT
CARSFGDPPGSGGQVTGELFF
>TRBV28|.|TRBJ2-5|.
TGTGCCAGCAGTTCGCAGGGGTCTGGGACCCAGTACTTC
CASSSQGSGTQYF
>TRBV7-9|.|TRBJ2-5|.
TGTGCCAGCAGCTTCGGTGGTGGAGGTCAAGAGACCCAGTACTTC
CASSFGGGGQETQYF
>TRBV30|TRBD2|TRBJ2-2|few
TGTGCCTGGAGTGTATCCCCCCCTAGCGGGAGTACTTCCGGGGAGCTGTTTTTT
CAWSVSPPSGSTSGELFF
>TRBV18|.|TRBJ2-5|.
TGTGCCAGCTCACCAGGAATTCTAGGCGAGACCCAGTACTTC
CASSPGILGETQYF
>TRBV30|.|TRBJ2-7|.
TGTGCCTGGCAGCCTGACGGGGTGGATGAGCAGTACTTC
CAWQPDGVDEQYF
>TRBV30|.|TRBJ2-2|.
TGTGCCTGGAGGGCTCAGGGGCAGAACACCGGGGAGCTGTTTTTT
CAWRAQGQNTGELFF
>TRBV19|.|TRBJ1-5|.
TGTGCCAGTAGGACCTCGGACAGCAATAGCAATCAGCCCCAGCATTTT
CASRTSDSNSNQPQHF